One and the same sample provided the 7 T cell receptor beta chains below, sequenced in a study of regulatory T cells in long-lasting Graves disease. Time point described: newly diagnosed GD, antithyroid drugs for less than 3 months. Preparation of the TCR library used RNA extracted from PBMCs. To make TCR beta libraries, researchers used iRepertoire HTBI primers and Arm-PCR of CDR3 regions. TCRdb fed the multiplex PCR reads into MiXCR, producing one record per CDR3 protein. The repertoire has about 530,000 distinct CDR3 sequences, about 16% of them found once; the top ten carry approximately 25%. The same sample was also used in a study of T cells in Graves' hyperthyroidism and ophthalmopathy.

The starting material was peripheral blood mononuclear cells (PBMCs), obtained at new diagnosis, from a patient treated with antithyroid drugs. These receptors were collected from a woman aged 40-60 years with Graves disease.

The chain couples TRBV7-8 to TRBJ1-4; D is unresolved. This CDR3 has 14 amino acids. The germline V gene has CDR1 SGHVS and CDR2 FQNEAQ. V lost 2 bases and J lost 4, with 8 bases in between. The CDR3 loop reads CASSLRVFNEKLFF. CDR3 sequence (DNA): TGTGCCAGCAGCTTACGGGTCTTTAATGAAAAACTGTTTTTT.

Concerning this clonotype: This could be a read error, since a much larger clone is one nucleotide away. This rearrangement joins TRBV11-1 to TRBJ2-3, with a possible D match to TRBD1 (5 bases). Germline V gene sequence: CDR1 SGHAT, CDR2 FQDESV (reference sequence). This CDR3 contains 15 residues. The DNA of the CDR3 is TGTGACAGCAGCCCAGGGTGGTCTAACACAGATACGCAGTATTTT. This gives the protein CDSSPGWSNTDTQYF.

The sample holds many counts of this clonotype. V and J are TRBV9 and TRBJ2-1; perhaps TRBD2 as D (7 bases). Germline CDR1 SGDLS, CDR2 YYNGEE. Trimming took off 4 bases at V and 9 bases at J, with 17 bases between the two ends. The CDR3 spans 14 residues. The CDR3 sequence is CASSPLGGAGEQFF. The CDR3 nucleotides read TGTGCCAGCAGCCCCCTGGGGGGGGCGGGTGAGCAGTTCTTC.

The CDR3 loop is CASSLTGTGGENIQYF. CDR3 DNA: TGTGCCAGCAGCCTCACCGGAACAGGGGGCGAAAACATTCAGTACTTC. J is TRBJ2-4 and V is TRBV27; 9 nucleotides align to TRBD1. There are 16 residues in the CDR3. Germline assignment: CDR1 MNHEY and CDR2 SMNVEV (reference sequence). V gave up 6 bases and J gave up 5 bases; unmatched junction bases: 11.

This clonotype has more than one count but fewer than ten. The J gene is TRBJ2-7, the V gene TRBV3-1, with 8 bases that match TRBD2. This CDR3 has 14 residues. From germline, CDR1 is LGHDT and CDR2 YNNKEL (reference sequence). V lost 3 bases to trimming and J lost 6 bases; unmatched junction nucleotides: 7. CDR3 coding DNA: TGTGCCAGCAGCCACCTGGGCGGGGGGCTCGAGCAGTACTTC. Protein: CASSHLGGGLEQYF.

There are many counts of this clonotype. The chain employs TRBV6-1 and TRBJ2-1; possible D gene TRBD1, 5 bases. Germline values: CDR1 MNHNS, CDR2 SASEGT. The V and J ends lost 6 bases and 9 bases respectively, with 15 bases between them. The CDR3 spans 13 residues. CDR3 DNA sequence: TGTGCCAGCAGCCCCTTATATAGGGGTGAGCAGTTCTTC. Translating it yields CASSPLYRGEQFF.

This clonotype was counted between two and nine times. The V gene is TRBV7-2, the J gene TRBJ2-1, with a tentative D call TRBD1 (5 bases). Trimming took 5 bases from V and 10 from J, leaving 9 bases between them. Germline V gives CDR1 SGHTA, CDR2 FQGNSA. The CDR3 consists of 11 residues. The CDR3 loop is CASSLRQEQFF. As DNA, the CDR3 is TGTGCCAGCAGCCTGCGACAGGAGCAGTTCTTC.